This TCR beta chain was captured by sequencing in a study of T cell changes during pregnancy in multiple sclerosis. The germline V gene has CDR1 SGHTA and CDR2 FQGNSA. The CDR3 runs to 15 residues. J lost 1 base, V lost 5 bases, and 4 bases had no gene match. Method: immunoSEQ multiplex PCR; TCRdb's copy keeps in-frame clones and lacks some. The data hold approximately 58,000 clones, with 80% to 95% observed a single time. The material sequenced was CD4+ T cells from peripheral blood mononuclear cells, taken after pregnancy. The V and J genes are TRBV7-2 and TRBJ1-2, with 10 positions matching TRBD1. The receptor was isolated from a female donor in good health, enrolled as a control in a pregnancy study. The CDR3 loop reads CASSPWTGGNYGYTF. For the CDR3, the DNA is TGTGCCAGCAGCCCTTGGACAGGGGGTAACTATGGCTACACCTTC. Full variable domain (rest looked up from reference TRBV7-2 and TRBJ1-2): GAGVSQSPSNKVTEKGKDVELRCDPISGHTALYWYRQSLGQGLEFLIYFQGNSAPDKSGLPSDRFSAERTGGSVSTLTIQRTQQEDSAVYLCASSPWTGGNYGYTFGSGTRLTVV.